This T cell receptor (beta chain) stems from a study (dated by TCRdb to the mid-2010s). Library construction relied on RT-PCR. For sequencing, an Illumina MiSeq was employed. TCRdb redid the processing of the public reads, applying fastp at Q25 and MiXCR, and retained in-frame beta chains. Every distinct CDR3 protein forms one entry, paired with its most common genes and DNA. This sample holds hundreds of thousands of distinct CDR3 sequences; more than 13% were observed only once. The top ten constitute 3% to 4.5% of the sample. Germline trimming amounts to 7 bases on V and 7 bases on J, with 8 as the count of junction bases outside the gene matches. Per the germline V gene, SQVTM is the CDR1 and ANQGSEA is the CDR2. The CDR3 runs 13 residues from the cysteine to the phenylalanine. The read is trimmed to its CDR3 DNA, 39 bases read in frame from base 1. A few counts support this clonotype. Its antigen remains undetermined. No much larger clone is present one base from it, and per-base qualities are unavailable.

This chain joins TRBV29-1 to TRBJ2-7; 12 nucleotides in the junction match TRBD1. The sequencing sample was made of memory CD4+ T cells from blood. The TCR originated in a female donor in good health, serving as a healthy control. This receptor carries the CDR3 CSAGGQGAREQYF. The sequence in DNA is TGCAGCGCCGGGGGACAGGGGGCGCGTGAGCAGTACTTC.